This T cell receptor beta chain stems from a study of graft-versus-host responses after intestinal transplantation (dated by TCRdb to the early 2020s). For the study in its entirety: Multivisceral, liver-intestinal, or isolated intestinal transplants were received by the recipients. All recipients received anti-thymocyte globulin induction followed by maintenance tacrolimus and steroids for approximately 3 years. After intestinal transplantation, graft-versus-host and host-versus-graft alloreactive T cell clones were followed in the graft, circulation and bone marrow using bulk TCR-beta CDR3 sequencing. To identify alloreactive clones, pre-transplant mixed lymphocyte reaction products were sequenced and compared with unstimulated pre-transplant donor and recipient T cells. Of the roughly 23 intestinal transplant recipients enrolled in the cohort, one of whom was a retransplant, 3 patients without pretransplant specimens were excluded. A peak of at least 4% donor T cells among recipient peripheral blood mononuclear cells was the definition used for donor T cell macrochimerism. Samples from a few later patients were sequenced in-house on an Illumina MiSeq with MiXCR processing rather than by the commercial service.

The CDR3, cysteine through phenylalanine, is 15 amino acids long. The only DNA kept is the CDR3, 45 bases in frame from the first base. For CDR1 and CDR2, the germline V gene lists SGHTA and FQGTGA. The V and J ends are trimmed by 5 bases and 6 bases, leaving 17 bases between them. Blood samples were collected up to 4 times in the first month after transplant and then at least monthly when available. Broad study findings and their caveats: In patients with donor T cell macrochimerism, the allografts had high GvH to HvG T cell clonal ratios. GvH clones turned up in recipient bone marrow, with some appearing earlier in ileal mucosa or blood, a pattern consistent with an intestinal mucosal origin. The conclusions were limited by the relatively low number and heterogeneity of the intestinal transplant patients. Early after transplant, peak levels of circulating GvH clones were found to be associated with declines in HvG clones.

Points on this clone: This clone's antigen is unknown. One base away there is no much larger clone; base qualities are not given.

The protocol used for the library was the immunoSEQ multiplex PCR assay. High-throughput TCR-beta CDR3 sequencing of genomic DNA from most patients was performed by Adaptive Biotechnologies. The published analysis was carried out like this. TCR sequencing data for some 19 patients were retrieved from Adaptive's ImmunoSEQ software; three other patients were processed with MiXCR and VDJtools. CDR3 nucleotide sequences shared by donor and recipient were removed because the origin of these sequences could not be assigned. Alloreactive clones required at least 2-fold expansion over unstimulated cells and minimum CFSE-low frequency of 0.002% (template counts) or 0.001% (read counts). Mappable clones were those detected in sequenced pre-transplant spleen, lymph node, or MLR CFSE-low populations of the donor or recipient. Cumulative frequency of alloreactive clones was calculated as a percentage of all sequences weighted by copy number. Imported from immuneACCESS, the table was reduced by TCRdb to in-frame sequences with V and J called. These copies leave out some clones; in studies compared against another copy, an unresolved V gene accounts for under half, and the cause of the remainder is not known. V and J calls and clone size are those listed in that table; D and trimming were worked out from the DNA. The sample profile shows about 19,000 clones; around 80% of them were found once. Together, the top ten hold roughly 2% of the sample.

The rearranged chain carries TRBV7-3 and TRBJ2-1; the D element might be TRBD1 or TRBD2, as each aligns at 5 bases. Sequencing was performed on PBMCs, taken 14 days after transplant. The TCR sequence derives from a human patient who received an intestinal transplant, so some T cells may come from the graft donor. The DNA is TGTGCCAGCAGCCTACCCCTCGTTGGGGGCAATGAGCAGTTCTTC. The resulting protein is CASSLPLVGGNEQFF.